Below, one T cell receptor (beta chain) is given with its context. Its cognate antigen is unknown. The sample comes from a study of blood T cells in healthy people across ages. All donors came from Russia, were Caucasian and healthy, and spanned ages about 6 to 90. With a J-beta primer mix and a sample-barcoded 5' primer, a second PCR ran 7 to 11 cycles. One entry per CDR3 protein results from TCRdb running MiXCR on the 5' RACE reads. The data contain around 780,000 distinct CDR3 sequences, roughly 24% of them singletons. The CDR3 spans 15 residues. Germline V gives CDR1 MNHEY, CDR2 SMNVEV (reference sequence). Trimming cost V 2 bases and J 3 bases, with 11 bases left between them. General study points: Naive and antigen-experienced cells could not be conclusively compared, given unsorted PBMCs.

Another study also made use of these data, one on T cells of mothers and their children.

The J gene is TRBJ1-5, the V gene TRBV27; no firm D call. Sequences were obtained from blood. The clonotype comes from a boy aged 5-17 years in good health. The CDR3 DNA sequence: TGTGCCAGCAGTTTAATAGCGGTCCCCAATCAGCCCCAGCATTTT. This gives the protein CASSLIAVPNQPQHF.